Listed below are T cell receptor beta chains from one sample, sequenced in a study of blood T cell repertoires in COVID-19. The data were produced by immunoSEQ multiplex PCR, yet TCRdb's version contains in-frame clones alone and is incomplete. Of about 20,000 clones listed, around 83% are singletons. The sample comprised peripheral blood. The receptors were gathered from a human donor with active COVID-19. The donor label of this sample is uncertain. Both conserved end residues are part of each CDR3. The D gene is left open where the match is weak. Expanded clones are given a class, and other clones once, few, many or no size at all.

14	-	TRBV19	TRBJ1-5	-	TGTGCCAGTACCCGGGGGGGCCTCAATCAGCCCCAGCATTTT	CASTRGGLNQPQHF
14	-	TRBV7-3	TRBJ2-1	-	TGTGCCAGCAGCTTAACGCCAGTATACAATGAGCAGTTCTTC	CASSLTPVYNEQFF
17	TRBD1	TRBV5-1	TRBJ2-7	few	TGCGCCAGCAGCTTGACGCCCCTATCCGCCTCAGGGGGCGAGCAGTACTTC	CASSLTPLSASGGEQYF
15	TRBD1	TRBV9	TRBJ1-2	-	TGTGCCAGCAGCGCGTCCGGGACAGGGGGCTATGGCTACACCTTC	CASSASGTGGYGYTF
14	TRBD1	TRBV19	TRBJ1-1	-	TGTGCCAGTAGTAGAGACAGGGTGAACACTGAAGCTTTCTTT	CASSRDRVNTEAFF
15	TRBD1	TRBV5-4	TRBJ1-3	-	TGTGCCAGCAGCACCGGACAGGCCGCTGGAAACACCATATATTTT	CASSTGQAAGNTIYF
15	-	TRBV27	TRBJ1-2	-	TGTGCCAGCAGTTTAAATTGGGAGAGGGACTATGGCTACACCTTC	CASSLNWERDYGYTF
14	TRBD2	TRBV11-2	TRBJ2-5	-	TGTGCCAGCAGCTTTAGCGGGACCCAAGAGACCCAGTACTTC	CASSFSGTQETQYF
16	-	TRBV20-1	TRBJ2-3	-	TGCAGTGCTAGTGGAGGAAGCGCTGAAACCACAGATACGCAGTATTTT	CSASGGSAETTDTQYF
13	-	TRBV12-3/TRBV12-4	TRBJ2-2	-	TGTGCCAGCAGTTTATTACAAACCGGGGAGCTGTTTTTT	CASSLLQTGELFF
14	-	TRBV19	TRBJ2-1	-	TGTGCCAGTAGATTGGCGGATAGCAGCAATGAGCAGTTCTTC	CASRLADSSNEQFF
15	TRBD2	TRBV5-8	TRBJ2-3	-	TGTGCCAGCAGCTCTAGCGGGAGAAGCACAGATACGCAGTATTTT	CASSSSGRSTDTQYF
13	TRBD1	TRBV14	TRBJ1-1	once	TGTGCCAGCAGCCCGCGGACAGGAGGGTCCGCTTTCTTT	CASSPRTGGSAFF
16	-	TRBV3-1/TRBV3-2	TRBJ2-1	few	TGTGCCAGCAGCCCTCCCTCGTGGCTTTTAAACAATGAGCAGTTCTTC	CASSPPSWLLNNEQFF
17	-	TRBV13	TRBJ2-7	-	TGTGCCAGCAGCCAAACCGTCCCGGTACTCCCCTCCTACGAGCAGTACTTC	CASSQTVPVLPSYEQYF
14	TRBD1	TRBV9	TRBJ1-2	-	TGTGCCAGCAGCGAGGGGACAGGGGACTATGGCTACACCTTC	CASSEGTGDYGYTF
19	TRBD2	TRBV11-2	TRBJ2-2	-	TGTGCCAGCAGCTTGGCTGGGACTAGCGGGGGGAGAAACACCGGGGAGCTGTTTTTT	CASSLAGTSGGRNTGELFF
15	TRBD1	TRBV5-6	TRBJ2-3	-	TGTGCCAGCAGCCGCCGGGACAGGGGTTTAGATACGCAGTATTTT	CASSRRDRGLDTQYF
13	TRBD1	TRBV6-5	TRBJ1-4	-	TGTGCCAGCAGTTACGACAGGGTAGAAAAACTGTTTTTT	CASSYDRVEKLFF
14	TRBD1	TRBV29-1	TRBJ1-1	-	TGCAGCGTTCCCGGGGGACAGGGTTATCCTGAAGCTTTCTTT	CSVPGGQGYPEAFF